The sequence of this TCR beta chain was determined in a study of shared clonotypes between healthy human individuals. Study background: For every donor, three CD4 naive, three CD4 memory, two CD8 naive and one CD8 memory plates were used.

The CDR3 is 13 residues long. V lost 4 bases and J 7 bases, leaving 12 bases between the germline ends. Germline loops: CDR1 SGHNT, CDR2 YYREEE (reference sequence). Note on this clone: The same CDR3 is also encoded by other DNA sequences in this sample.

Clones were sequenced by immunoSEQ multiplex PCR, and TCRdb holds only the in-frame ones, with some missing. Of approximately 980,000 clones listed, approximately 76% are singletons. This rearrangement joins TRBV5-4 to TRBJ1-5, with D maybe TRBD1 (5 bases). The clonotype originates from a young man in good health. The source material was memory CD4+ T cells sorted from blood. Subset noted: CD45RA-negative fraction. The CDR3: CASSRDRGQPQHF. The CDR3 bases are TGTGCCAGCAGCCGGGATAGGGGCCAGCCCCAGCATTTT.